One sample yielded the 31 T cell receptor beta chains listed below, sequenced in a study of T cell responses to AZD1222 COVID-19 vaccine. The assay was immunoSEQ multiplex PCR, and TCRdb's table has in-frame clones only and misses some. The repertoire includes 75,000 to 80,000 clones, roughly 90% of them detected once, and approximately 1.3% sits in the top ten. This material consisted of peripheral blood, taken 28 days after the second AZD1222 dose. The receptors come from an adult who received the AZD1222 COVID-19 vaccine.

The rearrangement uses TRBV5-1 and TRBJ1-2, with D maybe TRBD1 (6 bases). This CDR3 region has 12 residues. Germline CDR1 SGHRS, CDR2 YFSETQ. Trimming left V 2 bases short and J 14 bases short, with 16 bases between. Here the CDR3 reads CASSFPDSPETF. Here the CDR3 DNA reads TGCGCCAGCAGCTTCCCGGACAGCCCAGAGACCTTC.

The chain recombines TRBV11-3 with TRBJ2-1; the match to TRBD2 covers 7 bases. The CDR3 loop spans 16 amino acids. V shed 2 bases, J shed 0 bases, and the junction held 4 bases outside the gene matches. CDR1 is SGHNT and CDR2 is YENEEA in the germline V gene. The CDR3 reads CASSLNGGSSYNEQFF. The CDR3, as DNA: TGTGCCAGCAGCTTAAACGGGGGGAGCTCCTACAATGAGCAGTTCTTC.

The chain couples TRBV27 to TRBJ2-7, with 10 bases aligning to TRBD2. The germline V gene has CDR1 MNHEY and CDR2 SMNVEV (reference sequence). V shed 6 bases, J shed 2 bases, and the junction held 13 bases outside the gene matches. This CDR3 contains 17 residues. Written as DNA, the CDR3 is TGTGCCAGCAGCCTAAGGTTAGCGGGGGGTAAAACCTACGAGCAGTACTTC. It translates to CASSLRLAGGKTYEQYF.

The J gene is TRBJ2-2, the V gene TRBV4-2; TRBD2 aligns across 16 bases. Germline assignment: CDR1 LGHNA and CDR2 YNFKEQ. This CDR3 is built from 18 residues. J gave up 4 bases and V 7 bases, and 9 bases lay outside the gene matches. As DNA, the CDR3 is TGTGCCAGCACCCCGGGACTAGCGGGGGGGCTTACCACCGGGGAGCTGTTTTTT. Translation: CASTPGLAGGLTTGELFF.

This chain uses TRBV2 with TRBJ2-7, with a possible D match to TRBD2 (5 bases). Germline V gene lookup returns CDR1 SNHLY and CDR2 FYNNEI. Trimming left V 8 bases short and J 4 bases short, with 6 bases between. This CDR3 spans 10 amino acids. The CDR3 loop is CASGEYEQYF. The CDR3 bases are TGTGCCAGCGGGGAGTACGAGCAGTACTTC.

This chain joins TRBV7-3 and TRBJ2-1, with a possible D match to TRBD2 (6 bases). Germline lookup yields CDR1 SGHTA and CDR2 FQGTGA. CDR3 size: 13 residues. V lost 8 bases to trimming and J lost 4 bases, with 12 bases between them. The CDR3 DNA reads as TGTGCCAGCGGGTCCGGGGGATACAATGAGCAGTTCTTC. Its translation: CASGSGGYNEQFF.

The chain uses TRBV12-3 or TRBV12-4 and TRBJ2-2, with D possibly TRBD2 on 6 matching bases. The CDR3 contains 12 residues. V lost 6 bases, J lost 8 bases, and 10 bases lay in between. CDR3 sequence (DNA): TGTGCCAGCAGACTAGCTACGGGGGAGCTGTTTTTT. It specifies CASRLATGELFF.

The chain has TRBV6-5 and TRBJ1-2, with D possibly matching TRBD1 (5 bases). V gave up 7 bases and J gave up 3 bases, with 6 bases separating them. This CDR3 comprises 11 residues. The germline V gene has CDR1 MNHEY and CDR2 SVGAGI. The CDR3 nucleotides read TGTGCCAGCATGGGGGACTATGGCTACACCTTC. Encoded protein: CASMGDYGYTF.

This rearrangement joins TRBV19 to TRBJ1-5; D is perhaps TRBD1 (6 bases). This CDR3 is built from 15 residues. With 7 bases removed from V and 5 bases from J, the gap between germline ends came to 18 bases. Germline lookup yields CDR1 LNHDA and CDR2 SQIVND (reference sequence). Here the CDR3 reads CASTMGHTNHQPQHF. The CDR3 coding sequence is TGTGCCAGTACCATGGGACACACCAACCATCAGCCCCAGCATTTT.

The chain recombines TRBV5-1 with TRBJ1-3; D might be TRBD1 (6 bases). The germline V and J ends were trimmed by 7 bases and 0 bases, with 11 bases remaining between them. This CDR3 is 14 amino acids long. The germline V gene encodes CDR1 SGHRS and CDR2 YFSETQ. The DNA for the CDR3 is TGCGCCAGCCGTAAACAGGGCTCTGGAAACACCATATATTTT. Amino acid sequence: CASRKQGSGNTIYF.

CDR3 sequence reads: CASSDPGQSYEQYF. In DNA, the CDR3 is TGTGCCAGCAGCGATCCGGGACAGTCCTACGAGCAGTACTTC. The chain employs TRBV3-1 (or the pseudogene TRBV3-2) and TRBJ2-7, with 7 bases aligning to TRBD1. The CDR3 loop spans 14 amino acids. V shed 5 bases and J 1 base; nucleotides not matched to a gene: 5. Per germline, CDR1 LGHDT and CDR2 YNNKEL (reference sequence).

This sequence joins TRBV21-1 and TRBJ1-1; whether TRBD1, the table's D call, matches the DNA was not checked. TRBV21-1 is labeled a pseudogene. CDR3 length: 14 amino acids. This chain's CDR3 is CASGTVCMNTEAFF. CDR3 coding DNA: TGTGCCAGCGGGACAGTTTGCATGAACACTGAAGCTTTCTTT.

The V gene is TRBV12-3 or TRBV12-4, the J gene TRBJ1-2; TRBD1 agrees at 10 bases. This CDR3 comprises 13 residues. Trimming cost V 5 bases and J 8 bases; bases outside gene matches: 5. CDR3 DNA: TGTGCCAGCAGTCATGGGACAGGGGTGGGCTACACCTTC. Protein sequence: CASSHGTGVGYTF.

The CDR3 bases are TGTGCCAGCAGCGCCAGGGGGCGTCACGAGCAGTACTTC. Protein sequence: CASSARGRHEQYF. The chain carries TRBV9 and TRBJ2-7; 8 nucleotides align to TRBD1. The CDR3 is made up of 13 amino acids. Per germline, CDR1 SGDLS and CDR2 YYNGEE. V lost 3 bases and J lost 5; bases outside the gene matches: 4.

The chain links TRBV30 to TRBJ1-3, with TRBD1 as a possible D gene (5 bases). Per the germline V gene, CDR1 is GTSNPN and CDR2 is SVGIG (reference sequence). The CDR3 loop spans 12 amino acids. Trimming removed 2 bases at V and 4 bases at J, with 6 bases between. The CDR3 loop reads CAWSNRGNTIYF. The CDR3 DNA is TGTGCCTGGAGTAACAGGGGAAACACCATATATTTT.

The chain recombines TRBV14 with TRBJ2-2; tentatively, D is TRBD2 (5 bases). Germline V lookup: CDR1 SGHDN, CDR2 FVKESK. CDR3 length equals 18 residues. Trimming stripped 0 bases from V and 8 bases from J, with 22 bases between. CDR3 DNA: TGTGCCAGCAGCCAAGATCGGATCGAGGGTGTCGGTCAAGGGGAGCTGTTTTTT. Its translation: CASSQDRIEGVGQGELFF.

This chain links TRBV28 with TRBJ1-5; no clear D. The CDR3 runs 16 residues. V lost 7 bases, J lost 0 bases, and 16 bases lay in between. Germline values: CDR1 MDHEN, CDR2 SYDVKM. Here the CDR3 DNA reads TGTGCCAGCATTTCCGACCCCCCCGGTAGCAATCAGCCCCAGCATTTT. Residues: CASISDPPGSNQPQHF.

Written as DNA, the CDR3 is TGTGCCAGCCTCCCTCCCCAAGGGCGACCCGAAGCTTTCTTT. Protein: CASLPPQGRPEAFF. This chain links TRBV7-2 with TRBJ1-1; D unclear. CDR3 length: 14 amino acids. Trimming shortened V by 8 bases and J by 8 bases, and 21 bases separated the two germline ends. CDR1 and CDR2 (germline): SGHTA, FQGNSA.

The rearrangement uses TRBV20-1 and TRBJ2-7, with a weak D call TRBD2 (5 bases). This CDR3 has 11 residues. The germline gives CDR1 DFQATT, CDR2 SNEGSKA (reference sequence). Between the trimmed V and J ends, which lost 7 bases and 3 bases, there was a span of 10 bases. This CDR3 reads CSVPGYYEQYF. In DNA, the CDR3 is TGCAGTGTCCCGGGGTACTACGAGCAGTACTTC.

The chain combines TRBV4-1 with TRBJ1-6, with 10 bases that match TRBD1. Losses at the gene ends were 2 bases for V and 10 bases for J; bases not matched to a gene: 5. Germline CDR1 reads MGHRA; CDR2 reads YSYEKL. This CDR3 region has 15 residues. The CDR3 loop is CASSQRQGASSPLHF. DNA of the CDR3: TGCGCCAGCAGCCAACGACAGGGGGCGAGCTCACCCCTCCACTTT.

This rearrangement joins TRBV29-1 to TRBJ1-2, with D maybe TRBD1 (5 bases). Germline V CDR1 and CDR2: SQVTM, ANQGSEA. V lost 3 bases and J 1 base, leaving 9 bases between the germline ends. The CDR3 extends over 13 amino acids. CDR3 loop: CSVEDGGNYGYTF. The CDR3, as DNA: TGCAGCGTTGAGGATGGGGGTAACTATGGCTACACCTTC.

The rearrangement links TRBV19 to TRBJ2-7; D gene unclear. Germline V gene lookup returns CDR1 LNHDA and CDR2 SQIVND (reference sequence). V lost 5 bases, J lost 4 bases, and 18 bases lay in between. The length of the CDR3 is 15 residues. The DNA of the CDR3 is TGTGCCAGTAGTTCCGGCAGTTCTGGGATATACGAGCAGTACTTC. Its protein is CASSSGSSGIYEQYF.

This clone appeared once. V usage is TRBV27 and J usage is TRBJ1-6; D is possibly TRBD1 (6 bases). Germline V gene data show CDR1 as MNHEY and CDR2 as SMNVEV (reference sequence). V dropped 8 bases and J dropped 3 bases, with 17 bases sitting between them. This CDR3 is built from 16 residues. CDR3 in DNA: TGTGCCAGCCCTGGGGGCGGAAAACTCTATAATTCACCCCTCCACTTT. Its translation is CASPGGGKLYNSPLHF.

V and J are TRBV28 and TRBJ1-3; possibly TRBD1 for D (6 bases). Trimming took 6 bases from V and 3 from J, leaving 15 bases between them. The CDR3 consists of 15 residues. Germline values: CDR1 MDHEN, CDR2 SYDVKM. Here the CDR3 DNA reads TGTGCCAGCAGGAAACAGGGTACTCGTGGAAACACCATATATTTT. It encodes CASRKQGTRGNTIYF.

The chain carries TRBV4-3 and TRBJ2-6; D is undetermined. The ends were cut back, 2 bases at V and 0 bases at J, with 5 bases in the middle. Germline loops: CDR1 LGHNA, CDR2 YSLEER. This CDR3 has 15 residues. CDR3 loop: CASSQKYSGANVLTF. CDR3 DNA sequence: TGCGCCAGCAGCCAAAAGTACTCTGGGGCCAACGTCCTGACTTTC.

Points on this clone: Other DNA sequences from this sample encode an identical CDR3 as well. V gene TRBV18 combines with J gene TRBJ1-1, with D maybe TRBD1 (5 bases). There are 14 residues in the CDR3. Germline V CDR1 and CDR2: KGHSH, LQKENI. Trimming removed 3 bases from V and 2 bases from J, with 10 bases in between. In DNA form, the CDR3 reads TGTGCCAGCTCACCGGGGCAGGGTAACACTGAAGCTTTCTTT. It is translated as CASSPGQGNTEAFF.

The chain carries TRBV7-7 and TRBJ2-1, with TRBD2 as a possible D gene (7 bases). There are 15 residues in the CDR3. V lost 5 bases and J lost 9, with 20 bases in between. The germline CDR1 and CDR2 sequences are SSHAT and FNYEAQ (reference sequence). The CDR3, as DNA: TGTGCCAGCAGCCAAACGGGGGGCCGATCGGCTGAGCAGTTCTTC. Protein product: CASSQTGGRSAEQFF.

The chain uses TRBV4-1 and TRBJ1-5; D is unresolved. Germline assignment: CDR1 MGHRA and CDR2 YSYEKL. The CDR3 is 15 amino acids. Trimming cost V 1 base and J 8 bases, with 15 bases left between them. CDR3 in DNA: TGCGCCAGCAGCCAAGTGACGGCGCGTCCGGAGCCCCAGCATTTT. Translating gives CASSQVTARPEPQHF.

The table lists this clone with a few counts. The chain joins TRBV27 to TRBJ1-4; no clear D. Germline CDR1 and CDR2: MNHEY and SMNVEV (reference sequence). V lost 2 bases, J lost 4 bases, and 8 bases lay in between. The CDR3 has 14 amino acids. The CDR3: CASSLRPYNEKLFF. CDR3 bases: TGTGCCAGCAGTTTACGGCCGTATAATGAAAAACTGTTTTTT.

V and J are TRBV28 and TRBJ2-1, with no clear D. Looked up from germline, CDR1 is MDHEN and CDR2 is SYDVKM. V was trimmed by 5 bases and J by 2 bases, leaving 10 bases between them. The CDR3 spans 14 residues. CDR3 DNA sequence: TGTGCCAGCAGTCCCCGTCTTCCCTACAATGAGCAGTTCTTC. Protein: CASSPRLPYNEQFF.

This clone was observed a handful of times. The gene calls are TRBV27 and TRBJ2-7, with a possible D match to TRBD1 (6 bases). The V gene's germline CDR1 is MNHEY and CDR2 SMNVEV (reference sequence). V was cut by 8 bases and J by 4 bases, with 12 bases left in between. The CDR3 length is 12 residues. The CDR3 nucleotides are TGTGCCAGCTCGGCGAGGGGGTACGAGCAGTACTTC. Translating gives CASSARGYEQYF.